Many counts were recorded for the clone carrying this TCR beta chain. An equimolar mix of two oligonucleotides served as the beta constant-region primer for TRBC1 and TRBC2. Nested alpha and beta constant-region primers with the SP2 primer drove four PCR rounds on ligated cDNA. Ligation attached a single-stranded oligonucleotide with a 12-nucleotide UMI and the SP2 primer to the cDNA 3' end. TCRdb redid the calling of the UMI-ligation and nested PCR reads with MiXCR, one entry per CDR3 protein. This repertoire shows 100,000 to 150,000 distinct CDR3 sequences, 36% found once; its top ten account for approximately 0.9%. The data belong to a study of naive and memory T cell subsets. V was shortened by 4 bases and J by 5 bases, with 8 bases between the two germline ends. The CDR3 spans 12 residues. Germline lookup yields CDR1 SGHVS and CDR2 FQNEAQ. After CD4 positive bead selection, the CD4-negative fraction gave CD8 T cells.

Source material: central memory CD4+ T cells from blood. The V and J genes are TRBV7-8 and TRBJ2-5; no definite D call. This clonotype was obtained from a human donor in good health. The CDR3 is CASSSPLETQYF. The CDR3 DNA reads as TGTGCCAGCAGCTCCCCGTTGGAGACCCAGTACTTC.